A selection of T cell receptor beta chains follows, all from one sample in a study of T cell repertoires in cytomegalovirus infection. Via MiXCR, TCRdb re-called the reads, giving one row per CDR3 protein. The profile shows some 250,000 distinct CDR3 sequences, approximately 9.2% of them singletons. The sequenced material came from PBMCs. The receptors derive from a human donor in good health (CMV status not recorded). Some clones in this sample may be carry-over from other donors' samples. CDR3s include the opening cysteine and the closing phenylalanine or tryptophan.

v_gene	j_gene	len	CDR3aa
TRBV19	TRBJ1-1	12	CATGQNGAEAFF
TRBV12-3/TRBV12-4	TRBJ1-5	12	CASTDGRQPQHF
TRBV28	TRBJ1-1	15	CASSPWGGDRNEAFF
TRBV6-6	TRBJ1-4	15	CATGTGTIGNEKLFF
TRBV20-1	TRBJ2-1	15	CSANLAGVSYNEQFF
TRBV30	TRBJ1-4	15	CAWSAFIATNEKLFF
TRBV5-6	TRBJ1-2	15	CASSFGADPSYGYTF
TRBV5-6	TRBJ2-5	14	CASSLDPSEETQYF
TRBV4-1	TRBJ2-7	14	CASGPGARFYEQYF
TRBV7-2	TRBJ2-7	15	CASSLAVGLDYEQYF
TRBV7-2	TRBJ2-1	18	CASSLVGLSGPSYNEQFF
TRBV6-1	TRBJ1-1	13	CASKGRGASEAFF
TRBV27	TRBJ1-5	14	CASSRAGGLQPQHF
TRBV7-9	TRBJ1-2	16	CASSRPPGQSTYGYTF
TRBV7-2	TRBJ2-5	15	CASSLGTGGGKTQYF
TRBV28	TRBJ2-4	15	CASSFGLVGKNIQYF
TRBV7-2	TRBJ2-4	14	CASSSGIAKNIQYF
TRBV12-3/TRBV12-4	TRBJ2-3	16	CASSLVRLAGTDTQYF
TRBV7-2	TRBJ2-7	14	CASSSQGGSYEQYF
TRBV28	TRBJ1-6	14	CASSKDRGPSPLHF
TRBV7-9	TRBJ2-5	14	CASSSSLLQETQYF
TRBV29-1	TRBJ1-1	10	CSVGGTEAFF
TRBV6-1	TRBJ2-7	15	CASSSGGAGTYEQYF
TRBV11-2	TRBJ2-7	14	CASSVQTSSYEQYF
TRBV29-1	TRBJ1-1	13	CSDPGGDGTEAFF
TRBV7-9	TRBJ2-1	17	CASSPSPKDRGYNEQFF
TRBV20-1	TRBJ1-5	16	CSASSIRGLGNQPQHF
TRBV7-8	TRBJ1-1	15	CASSPDPVMNTEAFF
TRBV4-3	TRBJ2-3	16	CASSQDLGEYTDTQYF
TRBV6-5	TRBJ2-7	13	CASKGQGAFEQYF
TRBV28	TRBJ2-7	16	CASSLGGPAISLEQYF
TRBV27	TRBJ1-1	13	CASKGLTNTEAFF
TRBV19	TRBJ1-5	15	CASSAGTGGNQPQHF
TRBV6-2/TRBV6-3	TRBJ2-7	15	CASSYPGTTRYEQYF
TRBV7-2	TRBJ1-2	15	CASSPGDRDGGGYTF
TRBV7-2	TRBJ1-2	12	CASSSDGYGYTF
TRBV6-8	TRBJ1-1	15	CASSIGDRGNTEAFF
TRBV30	TRBJ2-2	13	CAWSAQRTGELFF
TRBV7-2	TRBJ1-1	14	CASSLAGPITEAFF
TRBV28	TRBJ1-4	15	CASSLRGLPNEKLFF
TRBV20-1	TRBJ2-7	14	CSARKPSGRNEQYF
TRBV28	TRBJ1-2	12	CASSAGYYGYTF
TRBV20-1	TRBJ2-1	15	CSALVRGAVYNEQFF
TRBV5-6	TRBJ1-2	17	CASSPTGVTLFNYGYTF
TRBV7-2	TRBJ1-4	13	CASSFLKGEKLFF
TRBV20-1	TRBJ1-2	13	CVGAVINNYGYTF
TRBV10-3	TRBJ2-3	14	CAIGLAASTDTQYF
TRBV11-2	TRBJ1-4	16	CASSLDQGRGNEKLFF
TRBV7-2	TRBJ2-4	14	CASSLSGEKNIQYF
TRBV7-3	TRBJ2-1	15	CASSHRKESYNEQFF
TRBV7-3	TRBJ2-2	13	CATRDPNTGELFF
TRBV20-1	TRBJ1-6	13	CSAPGQESSPLHF
TRBV7-8	TRBJ2-7	17	CASSGLRPWDGHYEQYF
TRBV3-1	TRBJ2-3	12	CASSRSLEFQYF
TRBV5-1	TRBJ2-2	14	CASKLAVNTGELFF
TRBV7-2	TRBJ2-7	16	CASSLEIAGGQKEQYF
TRBV12-3/TRBV12-4	TRBJ1-2	13	CASSRTGFGGYTF
TRBV7-2	TRBJ1-6	13	CASSLALSSPLHF
TRBV7-9	TRBJ2-7	13	CASSPTRHGRQYF
TRBV7-2	TRBJ2-7	17	CASRQVATGGPSYEQYF